These 12 T cell receptor beta chains originate from one sample sequenced in a study of blood T cell repertoires in COVID-19. Sequencing was performed with immunoSEQ multiplex PCR; in TCRdb, only in-frame clones are kept and a portion is missing. The sample includes about 340,000 clones, around four fifths seen only once; the top ten take around 3%. Input material: peripheral blood. The receptor set was obtained from a man aged 30 to 39 with active or convalescent COVID-19.

This chain uses TRBV7-9 with TRBJ1-6; D not certain. The CDR3 is 13 residues long. Trimming stripped 5 bases from V and 11 bases from J, with 13 bases between. CDR1 and CDR2 (germline): SEHNR, FQNEAQ (reference sequence). CDR3 residues: CASSPPAGAPLHF. The CDR3 coding sequence is TGTGCCAGCAGCCCCCCCGCGGGAGCACCCCTCCACTTT.

This clone was detected many times. The CDR3 region has the DNA TGTGCCAGCAGCTTCGCGGGAGGTTTTGCAGATACGCAGTATTTT. Amino acid sequence: CASSFAGGFADTQYF. The chain links TRBV7-8 to TRBJ2-3, with TRBD2 matching 8 bases. This CDR3 is built from 15 residues. The germline CDR1 and CDR2 sequences are SGHVS and FQNEAQ. With 3 bases clipped from V and 4 bases from J, the junction kept 6 bases outside the gene matches.

The J gene is TRBJ2-1, the V gene TRBV9, with D perhaps TRBD2 (6 bases). CDR3 size: 15 residues. The V end lost 4 bases, the J end lost 3 bases, and 14 bases lay between the germline ends. Looked up from germline, CDR1 is SGDLS and CDR2 is YYNGEE. CDR3: CASSPLGGIYNEQFF. CDR3 coding DNA: TGTGCCAGCAGCCCGCTAGGCGGGATCTACAATGAGCAGTTCTTC.

The rearrangement uses TRBV3-1 (or the pseudogene TRBV3-2) and TRBJ2-3; D is unclear. Germline CDR1 is LGHDT and CDR2 is YNNKEL (reference sequence). V was shortened by 1 base and J by 4 bases, with 12 bases between the two germline ends. This CDR3 spans 15 amino acids. CDR3 sequence (DNA): TGTGCCAGCAGCCAAGTAAGAGTATCGCCAGATACGCAGTATTTT. Translated, it gives CASSQVRVSPDTQYF.

Comment on this clone: The sample carries other DNA sequences with the same CDR3. The chain couples TRBV7-2 to TRBJ2-3, with D tentatively TRBD2 (6 bases). Germline assignment: CDR1 SGHTA and CDR2 FQGNSA. There are 13 residues in the CDR3. Trimming took off 0 bases at V and 6 bases at J, with 7 bases between the two ends. In nucleotides, the CDR3 is TGTGCCAGCAGCTTAGCTGGGGGGGATACGCAGTATTTT. Encoded protein: CASSLAGGDTQYF.

The genes are TRBV25-1 and TRBJ1-2; D is undetermined. This CDR3 is 13 amino acids long. Looked up from germline, CDR1 is MGHDK and CDR2 is SYGVNS. V was shortened by 4 bases and J by 5 bases, with 11 bases between the two germline ends. CDR3 sequence reads: CASSASTRYGYTF. Here the CDR3 DNA reads TGTGCCAGCAGTGCCAGTACCAGATATGGCTACACCTTC.

The chain carries TRBV19 and TRBJ1-2; no reliable D call. Trimming shortened V by 5 bases and J by 0 bases, and 16 bases separated the two germline ends. The CDR3 contains 16 residues. Germline CDR1 reads LNHDA; CDR2 reads SQIVND (reference sequence). The DNA for the CDR3 is TGTGCCAGTAGTGCGGAGGGAAGAGGAGCTAACTATGGCTACACCTTC. It codes for CASSAEGRGANYGYTF.

V gene TRBV25-1 combines with J gene TRBJ1-5; D is possibly TRBD1 (5 bases). Trimming stripped 6 bases from V and 3 bases from J, with 12 bases between. This CDR3 comprises 14 residues. Germline loops: CDR1 MGHDK, CDR2 SYGVNS. CDR3 amino acids: CASRDRDFNQPQHF. The DNA of the CDR3 is TGTGCCAGCAGGGACCGGGACTTCAATCAGCCCCAGCATTTT.

V gene TRBV4-1 combines with J gene TRBJ1-2, with 8 bases aligning to TRBD1. The trim removed 6 bases at V and 3 bases at J, leaving 9 bases unmatched. The germline CDR1 and CDR2 sequences are MGHRA and YSYEKL. This CDR3 region has 15 residues. For the CDR3, the DNA is TGCGCCAGCAGTCCAGGGACAGGCCTGCACTATGGCTACACCTTC. Translated: CASSPGTGLHYGYTF.

The rearrangement uses TRBV6-5 and TRBJ2-1; 8 nucleotides match TRBD2. V gave up 2 bases and J gave up 8 bases; unmatched junction bases: 8. The CDR3 has 15 residues. The germline V gene has CDR1 MNHEY and CDR2 SVGAGI. Here the CDR3 reads CASSYEPAGVDEQFF. The CDR3 DNA reads as TGTGCCAGCAGTTACGAACCAGCGGGAGTCGATGAGCAGTTCTTC.

This chain connects TRBV4-3 to TRBJ1-3; the D gene is possibly TRBD1 (5 bases). CDR3 length equals 17 residues. Germline V CDR1 and CDR2: LGHNA, YSLEER. The V end lost 2 bases, the J end lost 0 bases, and 14 bases lay between the germline ends. Written as DNA, the CDR3 is TGCGCCAGCAGCCAACGGGGGGGACTTTCCTCTGGAAACACCATATATTTT. This sequence encodes CASSQRGGLSSGNTIYF.

The chain links TRBV29-1 to TRBJ1-3; no definite D call. The CDR3 totals 12 residues. Looked up from germline, CDR1 is SQVTM and CDR2 is ANQGSEA. V was shortened by 4 bases and J by 0 bases, with 4 bases between the two germline ends. CDR3 DNA sequence: TGCAGCGTTGCAGTCTCTGGAAACACCATATATTTT. It encodes CSVAVSGNTIYF.